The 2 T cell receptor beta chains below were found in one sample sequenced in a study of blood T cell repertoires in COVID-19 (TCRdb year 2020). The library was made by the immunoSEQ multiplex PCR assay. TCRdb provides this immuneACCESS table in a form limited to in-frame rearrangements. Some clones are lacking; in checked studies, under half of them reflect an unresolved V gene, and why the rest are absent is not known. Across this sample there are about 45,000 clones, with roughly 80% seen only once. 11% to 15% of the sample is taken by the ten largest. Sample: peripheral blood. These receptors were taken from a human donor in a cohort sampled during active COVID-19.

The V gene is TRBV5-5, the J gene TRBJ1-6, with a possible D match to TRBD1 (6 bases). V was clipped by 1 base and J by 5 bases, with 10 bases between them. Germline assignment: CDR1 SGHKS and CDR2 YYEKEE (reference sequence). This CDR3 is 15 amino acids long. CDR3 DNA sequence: TGTGCCAGCAGCTTGTGGGACACCAATAATTCACCCCTCCACTTT. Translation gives CASSLWDTNNSPLHF.

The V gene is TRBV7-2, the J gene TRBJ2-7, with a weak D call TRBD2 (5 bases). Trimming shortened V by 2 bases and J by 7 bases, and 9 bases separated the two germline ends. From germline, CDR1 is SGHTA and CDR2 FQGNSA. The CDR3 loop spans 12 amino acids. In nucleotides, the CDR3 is TGTGCCAGCAGCTTACTAGCTGGGGAGCAGTACTTC. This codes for CASSLLAGEQYF. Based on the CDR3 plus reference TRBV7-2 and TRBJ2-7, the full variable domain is GAGVSQSPSNKVTEKGKDVELRCDPISGHTALYWYRQSLGQGLEFLIYFQGNSAPDKSGLPSDRFSAERTGGSVSTLTIQRTQQEDSAVYLCASSLLAGEQYFGPGTRLTVT.